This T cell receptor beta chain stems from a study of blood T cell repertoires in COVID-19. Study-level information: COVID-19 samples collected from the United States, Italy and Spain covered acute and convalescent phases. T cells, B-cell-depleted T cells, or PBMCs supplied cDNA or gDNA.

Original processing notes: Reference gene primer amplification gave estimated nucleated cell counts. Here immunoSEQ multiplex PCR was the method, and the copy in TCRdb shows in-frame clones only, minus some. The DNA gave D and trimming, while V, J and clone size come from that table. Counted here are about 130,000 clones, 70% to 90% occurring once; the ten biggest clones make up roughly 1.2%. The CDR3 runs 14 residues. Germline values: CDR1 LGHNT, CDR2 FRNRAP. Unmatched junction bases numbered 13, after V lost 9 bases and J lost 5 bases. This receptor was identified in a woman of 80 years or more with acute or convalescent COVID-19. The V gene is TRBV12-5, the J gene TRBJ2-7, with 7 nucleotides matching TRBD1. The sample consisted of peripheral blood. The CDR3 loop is CASLRQGTSHEQYF. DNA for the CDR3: TGTGCTAGCCTCCGACAGGGTACGTCCCACGAGCAGTACTTC.